This TCR beta chain originates from a study of cytomegalovirus exposure and HLA in healthy donors. Germline assignment: CDR1 SGHRS and CDR2 YFSETQ. The CDR3 extends over 13 amino acids. The V gene lost 0 bases and the J gene lost 3 bases, with 6 bases spanning the gap. Regarding the study as a whole: Earlier analysis looked at TCR beta V segments, and most were productive about 87% or about 30% of the time. In a later analysis, HLA-C alleles had the fewest associated TCRs, DRB1 alleles the most.

The PCR made use of 60 Vbeta and 13 Jbeta primers. TCRdb keeps only in-frame clones here, not all; method: immunoSEQ multiplex PCR. The sample includes 150,000 to 200,000 clones, 65% to 85% of them seen just once. A note on this clone: The antigen is undetermined.

The sequence came from a middle-aged woman in good health and CMV-seropositive. The J gene is TRBJ1-1, the V gene TRBV5-1; tentative D call: TRBD1 (5 bases). The sample was PBMCs. CDR3 sequence: CASSLAGHTEAFF. The CDR3 bases are TGCGCCAGCAGCTTGGCAGGGCACACTGAAGCTTTCTTT.